This T cell receptor beta chain was profiled in a study of blood T cell repertoires in COVID-19. Overall study: Sites in the United States, Italy and Spain provided acute and convalescent COVID-19 samples. The cDNA or gDNA used as material had been derived from T cells, B-cell-depleted T cells, or PBMCs.

As processed by the authors: Reference gene primers were amplified, and this amplification served to estimate nucleated cell counts. Sequencing used immunoSEQ multiplex PCR; TCRdb keeps in-frame clones, though not all of them. V and J calls and clone size are given by that table; D and trimming were obtained from the DNA. The sample records about 210,000 clones, approximately 78% being singletons. This clone was observed a handful of times. Germline V gene data show CDR1 as GTSNPN and CDR2 as SVGIG (reference sequence). The CDR3 is made up of 12 amino acids. The V end was cut by 2 bases, the J end by 7 bases, with 9 bases between.

The specimen sequenced was peripheral blood. This receptor was identified in a woman in her forties with acute or convalescent COVID-19. The chain combines TRBV30 with TRBJ2-1; a weak D match, TRBD2 (5 bases). The CDR3 nucleotides read TGTGCCTGGAGTAGTAGCGAAAATGAGCAGTTCTTC. Protein product: CAWSSSENEQFF.